A single sample is the source of the 11 T cell receptor beta chains below, sequenced in a study of blood T cell repertoires in COVID-19. Clones were sequenced by immunoSEQ multiplex PCR, and TCRdb holds only the in-frame ones, with some missing. The top ten hold approximately 15% of the sample, which has fewer than 80,000 clones, around four fifths seen once. Sequencing was done on a sample of peripheral blood. All receptors derive from a man in his fifties or sixties with COVID-19, enrolled during active disease.

The J gene is TRBJ2-7, the V gene TRBV4-1; the D is unclear. This CDR3 has 12 residues. Trimming took 0 bases from V and 11 from J, leaving 11 bases between them. The V gene's germline CDR1 is MGHRA and CDR2 YSYEKL. CDR3 DNA: TGCGCCAGCAGCCAAGATGAACAGTTTAAGTACTTC. It translates to CASSQDEQFKYF.

This chain uses TRBV5-1 with TRBJ1-6; 8 positions agree with TRBD1. Germline-derived CDR1 and CDR2 are SGHRS and YFSETQ. J was trimmed by 8 bases and V by 9 bases; bases with no gene match: 7. The CDR3 extends over 13 amino acids. CDR3 coding DNA: TGCGCCACCGGACAGGGTTCGGATTCACCCCTCCACTTT. Its protein is CATGQGSDSPLHF.

This clone occurred a few times. The chain joins TRBV10-1 to TRBJ2-1, with a tentative D call TRBD2 (6 bases). The CDR3 covers 13 residues. Trimming shortened V by 6 bases and J by 3 bases, and 9 bases separated the two germline ends. CDR1 and CDR2 from the germline V gene are WNHNN and SYGVQD (reference sequence). Here the CDR3 DNA reads TGCGCCAGCAGCGGGGGACTCTACAATGAGCAGTTCTTC. This codes for CASSGGLYNEQFF.

This chain joins TRBV9 and TRBJ2-7; 10 bases are shared with TRBD2. CDR1 and CDR2 (germline): SGDLS, YYNGEE. The CDR3 totals 16 residues. Trimming removed 4 bases from V and 4 bases from J; junction bases left unmatched: 11. Written as DNA, the CDR3 is TGTGCCAGCAGCACCCAGATACTAGCGGGGCCTTACGAGCAGTACTTC. Its protein is CASSTQILAGPYEQYF.

The V and J genes are TRBV28 and TRBJ2-7, with 8 positions matching TRBD2. CDR3 length: 14 residues. V was clipped by 6 bases and J by 3 bases; unmatched bases: 7. Germline CDR1 and CDR2: MDHEN and SYDVKM. The CDR3 here is CASSYLAGLYEQYF. CDR3 DNA sequence: TGTGCCAGCAGCTACCTAGCGGGTCTCTACGAGCAGTACTTC.

V and J are TRBV3-1 (or the pseudogene TRBV3-2) and TRBJ2-1; 9 positions match TRBD2. Germline V gene data show CDR1 as LGHDT and CDR2 as YNNKEL (reference sequence). After removal of 3 bases from V and 5 bases from J, the junction contained 5 bases not matched to a gene. The CDR3 is 15 amino acids. CDR3 in amino acids: CASSQASGTHNEQFF. The DNA for the CDR3 is TGTGCCAGCAGCCAGGCTAGCGGGACCCACAATGAGCAGTTCTTC.

This clone was observed once. The V and J genes are TRBV5-1 and TRBJ1-4; D unresolved. Germline loops: CDR1 SGHRS, CDR2 YFSETQ. Trimming took 5 bases from V and 7 from J, leaving 15 bases between them. The CDR3 is 14 residues long. The CDR3 reads CASSPAQAFEKLFF. The CDR3 DNA reads TGCGCCAGCAGTCCCGCCCAGGCGTTTGAAAAACTGTTTTTT.

The J gene is TRBJ2-2, the V gene TRBV9; 9 bases fit TRBD2. Germline CDR1 SGDLS, CDR2 YYNGEE. The V segment lost 8 bases and the J segment 0 bases; nucleotides outside the gene matches: 8. The CDR3 loop spans 16 amino acids. As DNA, the CDR3 is TGTGCCAGTAAAAGGGGACTAGCTGCGAACACCGGGGAGCTGTTTTTT. Translated, it gives CASKRGLAANTGELFF.

CDR3 coding DNA: TGTGCCAGCTCAGCCACGCGTGGGCAAAATCAGCCCCAGCATTTT. It is translated as CASSATRGQNQPQHF. V and J are TRBV18 and TRBJ1-5; D unresolved. V lost 5 bases and J 4 bases, leaving 15 bases between the germline ends. Germline V CDR1 and CDR2: KGHSH, LQKENI. The CDR3 runs to 15 residues.

This chain joins TRBV5-5 and TRBJ1-2; weak D call: TRBD1 (5 bases). V lost 4 bases to trimming and J lost 5 bases, with 12 bases between them. The CDR3 sequence is 13 residues long. Germline lookup yields CDR1 SGHKS and CDR2 YYEKEE (reference sequence). Written as DNA, the CDR3 is TGTGCCAGCAGCCCTTCGGGGGAGTATGGCTACACCTTC. It translates to CASSPSGEYGYTF.

This clone was counted many times. The chain has TRBV5-1 and TRBJ1-3; perhaps TRBD1 as D (5 bases). Trimming took off 4 bases at V and 0 bases at J, with 11 bases between the two ends. The germline gives CDR1 SGHRS, CDR2 YFSETQ. CDR3 length: 15 amino acids. The DNA of the CDR3 is TGCGCCAGCAGCGTAGACAGCTTCTCTGGAAACACCATATATTTT. It specifies CASSVDSFSGNTIYF.